A selection of T cell receptor beta chains follows, all from one sample in a study of blood T cell repertoires in COVID-19. Clones were sequenced by immunoSEQ multiplex PCR, and TCRdb holds only the in-frame ones, with some missing. The sample has 100,000 or so clones, 80% to 95% seen once. The sample comprised peripheral blood. All receptors derive from a man in his 70s with acute or convalescent COVID-19. Each CDR3 is given with its conserved first and last residue. The D gene is left open where the match is weak. Size values are once, few and many counts, or a class for expanded clones, and some rows have none.

CDR3 protein	CDR3 DNA	V gene	J gene	D gene	clone size	CDR3 length
CASSQVVGANAAEQYF	TGCGCCAGCAGCCAAGTTGTGGGAGCCAACGCGGCCGAGCAGTACTTC	TRBV4-3	TRBJ2-7	-	-	16
CASSLLAGGYNEQFF	TGTGCCAGCAGCCTCCTAGCGGGAGGATACAATGAGCAGTTCTTC	TRBV27	TRBJ2-1	TRBD2	-	15
CASRTGRLGSSPLHF	TGTGCCAGTCGGACAGGCCGCCTCGGGAGTTCACCCCTCCACTTT	TRBV19	TRBJ1-6	TRBD1	-	15
CASSPQDYEQYF	TGTGCCAGCAGCCCACAGGACTACGAGCAGTACTTC	TRBV7-9	TRBJ2-7	-	-	12
CSVEDNGVGADTQYF	TGCAGCGTTGAAGATAATGGGGTAGGGGCAGATACGCAGTATTTT	TRBV29-1	TRBJ2-3	-	-	15
CASSPGGDYGYTF	TGTGCCAGCAGTCCAGGGGGCGACTATGGCTACACCTTC	TRBV12-3/TRBV12-4	TRBJ1-2	TRBD1	-	13
CASSPRLAGGSYNEQFF	TGTGCCAGCAGCCCAAGACTAGCGGGAGGTTCCTACAATGAGCAGTTCTTC	TRBV11-2	TRBJ2-1	TRBD2	-	17
CATSRDGRGPGGLHF	TGTGCCACCAGCAGAGATGGCAGGGGGCCCGGGGGCCTCCACTTT	TRBV15	TRBJ1-6	TRBD1	-	15
CASSERTGVDEKLFF	TGCGCCAGCAGTGAGCGGACAGGGGTCGATGAAAAACTGTTTTTT	TRBV10-2	TRBJ1-4	TRBD1	few	15
CAWSVRGIGGYTF	TGTGCCTGGAGTGTACGGGGGATCGGTGGCTACACCTTC	TRBV30	TRBJ1-2	-	few	13
CASSRYTGGVVLNTEAFF	TGTGCCAGCTCACGGTATACAGGGGGTGTTGTCCTCAACACTGAAGCTTTCTTT	TRBV18	TRBJ1-1	TRBD1	-	18
CASSEALGQGVNTEAFF	TGTGCCAGCAGTGAAGCGCTGGGACAGGGCGTGAACACTGAAGCTTTCTTT	TRBV2	TRBJ1-1	TRBD1	-	17
CASGLTTGGFGNQPQHF	TGTGCTAGTGGTTTGACCACAGGGGGCTTTGGCAATCAGCCCCAGCATTTT	TRBV12-5	TRBJ1-5	TRBD1	-	17
CASSYRVYEQYF	TGTGCCAGCAGCTACAGGGTCTACGAGCAGTACTTC	TRBV28	TRBJ2-7	-	-	12
CASSDKTSGGYEQYF	TGCGCCAGCAGCGATAAGACTAGCGGGGGCTACGAGCAGTACTTC	TRBV5-1	TRBJ2-7	TRBD2	few	15
CASRKQGRSSYEQYF	TGTGCCAGCAGGAAACAGGGCCGGAGCTCCTACGAGCAGTACTTC	TRBV6-5	TRBJ2-7	-	-	15
CASSENRLMNTEAFF	TGTGCCAGCAGTGAAAATAGACTTATGAACACTGAAGCTTTCTTT	TRBV2	TRBJ1-1	-	-	15
CASTGGDGVYGYTF	TGTGCCAGCACCGGGGGAGACGGTGTGTATGGCTACACCTTC	TRBV2	TRBJ1-2	-	-	14
CASSLDSGGAYEQYF	TGTGCCAGCAGCTTGGATAGCGGGGGCGCCTACGAGCAGTACTTC	TRBV5-5	TRBJ2-7	TRBD2	-	15
CASSGQVAYYGYTF	TGTGCCAGTAGTGGACAGGTTGCCTACTATGGCTACACCTTC	TRBV19	TRBJ1-2	TRBD1	-	14
CASSQDGSGGKQYF	TGTGCCAGCAGCCAAGATGGGAGTGGGGGGAAGCAGTATTTT	TRBV14	TRBJ2-3	-	-	14
CASSLSGRGGQPQHF	TGTGCCAGCAGCTTGTCGGGGAGAGGAGGACAGCCCCAGCATTTT	TRBV11-3	TRBJ1-5	-	-	15
CASSFEGAGETQYF	TGTGCCAGCAGCTTTGAGGGGGCAGGGGAGACCCAGTACTTC	TRBV11-2	TRBJ2-5	TRBD1	-	14
CASRGTRNTGELFF	TGTGCCAGCAGGGGGACTAGAAACACCGGGGAGCTGTTTTTT	TRBV5-8	TRBJ2-2	TRBD2	-	14
CASSSRTSGSRDTQYF	TGTGCCAGCAGCTCACGGACTAGCGGGAGTAGAGATACGCAGTATTTT	TRBV7-2	TRBJ2-3	TRBD2	-	16
CASSLARANTEAFF	TGTGCCAGCAGCTTAGCCAGGGCGAACACTGAAGCTTTCTTT	TRBV7-9	TRBJ1-1	-	-	14
CASRGQGRHYGYTF	TGTGCCAGCAGGGGACAGGGTCGACACTATGGCTACACCTTC	TRBV28	TRBJ1-2	TRBD1	-	14
CASSLSDRGVEETQYF	TGTGCCAGCAGCTTGTCGGACAGGGGAGTGGAAGAGACCCAGTACTTC	TRBV5-6	TRBJ2-5	TRBD1	-	16
CARPRGHEKLFF	TGTGCCAGACCGAGGGGGCATGAAAAACTGTTTTTT	TRBV21-1	TRBJ1-4	-	-	12
CASSEYPGGAFF	TGTGCCAGCAGTGAATATCCCGGTGGAGCTTTCTTT	TRBV25-1	TRBJ1-1	-	-	12
CASSPPLGSYGYTF	TGTGCCAGCTCACCCCCTTTGGGGAGCTATGGCTACACCTTC	TRBV18	TRBJ1-2	-	-	14
CASSQGPDRVAYGYTF	TGCGCCAGCAGCCAAGGGCCCGACAGGGTGGCGTATGGCTACACCTTC	TRBV4-1	TRBJ1-2	TRBD1	-	16
CASSFGDTIYF	TGTGCCAGCAGTTTCGGGGACACCATATATTTT	TRBV6-6	TRBJ1-3	-	-	11
CASSSDPQAALYEQYF	TGTGCCAGCAGCTCTGATCCACAGGCGGCTTTATACGAGCAGTACTTC	TRBV7-8	TRBJ2-7	-	-	16
CASSPTAGLGNQPQHF	TGTGCCAGCTCACCGACCGCTGGACTTGGGAATCAGCCCCAGCATTTT	TRBV18	TRBJ1-5	-	-	16
CASTRTGGASNQPQHF	TGTGCCAGCACCCGGACAGGGGGCGCGAGCAATCAGCCCCAGCATTTT	TRBV27	TRBJ1-5	TRBD1	-	16
CASSLSGAWGTEAFF	TGTGCCAGCAGTTTATCAGGGGCCTGGGGCACTGAAGCTTTCTTT	TRBV27	TRBJ1-1	-	-	15
CASSPRGQGYGYTF	TGCGCCAGCAGCCCCCGGGGACAGGGGTATGGCTACACCTTC	TRBV5-1	TRBJ1-2	TRBD1	-	14
CASSVGDSLGYGYTF	TGTGCCAGCAGCGTAGGGGACAGCCTGGGCTATGGCTACACCTTC	TRBV9	TRBJ1-2	TRBD1	-	15
CASRATGGYETQYF	TGTGCCAGCAGGGCGACAGGGGGCTATGAGACCCAGTACTTC	TRBV6-6	TRBJ2-5	TRBD1	-	14
CSASSGANVLTF	TGCAGTGCTAGTTCGGGGGCCAACGTCCTGACTTTC	TRBV20-1	TRBJ2-6	-	-	12
CASSLEGGSSYNEQFF	TGTGCCAGCAGCTTAGAGGGCGGGAGCTCCTACAATGAGCAGTTCTTC	TRBV11-2	TRBJ2-1	TRBD2	-	16
CASSLWGVGNTIYF	TGCGCCAGCAGCTTGTGGGGGGTCGGAAACACCATATATTTT	TRBV5-1	TRBJ1-3	-	-	14
CASSVLAGGISGANVLTF	TGTGCCAGCAGTGTACTAGCGGGGGGCATCTCTGGGGCCAACGTCCTGACTTTC	TRBV2	TRBJ2-6	TRBD2	-	18
CASSWTNSPLHF	TGTGCCAGCAGTTGGACAAATTCACCCCTCCACTTT	TRBV12-3/TRBV12-4	TRBJ1-6	-	-	12